Listed here are 10 T cell receptor beta chains from one sample, sequenced in a study of blood T cell repertoires in COVID-19. TCRdb keeps only in-frame clones here, not all; method: immunoSEQ multiplex PCR. Among 75,000 to 100,000 clones, around four fifths were seen once, and the ten largest hold approximately 10%. Sequenced sample: peripheral blood. These receptors were obtained from a woman of 80 years or more with acute or convalescent COVID-19.

A single count supports this clone. J is TRBJ1-5 and V is TRBV7-9; possibly TRBD1 for D (6 bases). The germline CDR1 and CDR2 sequences are SEHNR and FQNEAQ (reference sequence). This CDR3 comprises 14 residues. V was pared by 5 bases and J by 6 bases, with 14 bases between. The CDR3 sequence: CASSPGTWLQPQHF. The CDR3 DNA follows: TGTGCCAGCAGCCCTGGGACATGGCTTCAGCCCCAGCATTTT.

The V and J genes are TRBV7-2 and TRBJ2-5; TRBD1 might be the D (5 bases). The V gene lost 5 bases and the J gene lost 1 base, with 11 bases spanning the gap. The length of the CDR3 is 14 residues. Germline V gene lookup returns CDR1 SGHTA and CDR2 FQGNSA. The CDR3 region is CASSTRQLQETQYF. The CDR3 nucleotides are TGTGCCAGCAGCACCCGACAGCTCCAAGAGACCCAGTACTTC.

The rearrangement joins TRBV9 to TRBJ2-7; 11 positions agree with TRBD2. The germline CDR1 and CDR2 sequences are SGDLS and YYNGEE. The V gene end was trimmed by 0 bases and the J gene end by 6 bases; junction bases not matched to a gene: 5. The CDR3 has 15 amino acids. CDR3 region: CASSVGLAGQGEQYF. In DNA, the CDR3 is TGTGCCAGCAGCGTAGGACTAGCGGGACAAGGCGAGCAGTACTTC.

This clone was found a few times. V usage is TRBV5-1 and J usage is TRBJ1-1; weak D call: TRBD1 (6 bases). From germline, CDR1 is SGHRS and CDR2 YFSETQ. The CDR3 contains 13 residues. V lost 5 bases to trimming and J lost 1 base, with 9 bases between them. This CDR3 is CASRAQGNTEAFF. The CDR3 DNA reads as TGCGCCAGCAGGGCACAGGGGAACACTGAAGCTTTCTTT.

V is TRBV11-3 and J is TRBJ2-5; D is perhaps TRBD2 (6 bases). The CDR3 is 14 residues long. The V and J ends lost 2 bases and 5 bases respectively, with 12 bases between them. The germline CDR1 and CDR2 sequences are SGHNT and YENEEA. CDR3: CASSLRSGGETQYF. In nucleotides, the CDR3 is TGTGCCAGCAGCTTACGTAGCGGCGGGGAGACCCAGTACTTC. The full variable domain, with the rest looked up from reference TRBV11-3 and TRBJ2-5, is EAGVVQSPRYKIIEKKQPVAFWCNPISGHNTLYWYLQNLGQGPELLIRYENEEAVDDSQLPKDRFSAERLKGVDSTLKIQPAELGDSAVYLCASSLRSGGETQYFGPGTRLLVL.

This chain uses TRBV27 with TRBJ1-2, with TRBD1 matching 8 bases. The trim removed 7 bases at V and 8 bases at J, leaving 12 bases unmatched. The V gene's germline CDR1 is MNHEY and CDR2 SMNVEV (reference sequence). This CDR3 spans 14 amino acids. The CDR3 reads CASTPGQGVWGYTF. The CDR3 bases are TGTGCCAGCACCCCCGGACAGGGAGTTTGGGGCTACACCTTC.

The chain joins TRBV9 to TRBJ1-2; TRBD1 agrees at 7 bases. The V gene end was trimmed by 5 bases and the J gene end by 4 bases; junction bases not matched to a gene: 2. CDR3 size: 12 residues. Germline V gene sequence: CDR1 SGDLS, CDR2 YYNGEE. The CDR3 sequence: CASRRDSYGYTF. CDR3 DNA: TGTGCCAGCAGACGGGACAGCTATGGCTACACCTTC.

The chain is built from TRBV5-4 and TRBJ1-2; D may be TRBD1 (6 bases). Trimming stripped 0 bases from V and 2 bases from J, with 14 bases between. The CDR3 has 16 residues. Germline-derived CDR1 and CDR2 are SGHNT and YYREEE (reference sequence). The CDR3 DNA is TGTGCCAGCAGCTTGGGTTCCCTAACAGGGAACTATGGCTACACCTTC. Translation gives CASSLGSLTGNYGYTF.

The rearrangement links TRBV7-9 to TRBJ2-4; D might be TRBD1 (6 bases). Trimming took off 5 bases at V and 2 bases at J, with 31 bases between the two ends. Germline values: CDR1 SEHNR, CDR2 FQNEAQ (reference sequence). The CDR3 extends over 21 amino acids. The CDR3 nucleotides read TGTGCCAGCAGCAGCACCGCCTGGGACATCCTCCAGGCGGATCCCAAAAACATTCAGTACTTC. This sequence encodes CASSSTAWDILQADPKNIQYF.

The chain is built from TRBV28 and TRBJ2-3; maybe TRBD2 (5 bases). The V gene's germline CDR1 is MDHEN and CDR2 SYDVKM. The CDR3 contains 13 residues. Trimming stripped 3 bases from V and 3 bases from J, with 7 bases between. CDR3: CASSFPGTDTQYF. The CDR3, as DNA: TGTGCCAGCAGTTTTCCGGGGACAGATACGCAGTATTTT.